This record covers a single T cell receptor beta chain. The antigen is not known. PCR primers comprised 60 Vbeta and 13 Jbeta primers. Libraries were prepared by immunoSEQ multiplex PCR; TCRdb keeps only in-frame clonotypes and omits some of them. The table records some 70,000 clones, about 80% of them present only once. The entry originates in a study of cytomegalovirus exposure and HLA in healthy donors. Whole-study results and caveats: TCR beta V- and J-gene trimming, according to a later analysis, was linked to a missense DCLRE1C variant.

V was pared by 1 base and J by 7 bases, with 9 bases of the junction left unmatched. The CDR3 has 16 amino acids. Germline V CDR1 and CDR2: SGHTA, FQGNSA. The sequence derives from a young man in good health and CMV-seropositive. The sequenced sample consisted of PBMCs. The V call is TRBV7-2, the J call TRBJ2-1; 8 bases align to TRBD2. The DNA for the CDR3 is TGTGCCAGCAGCTTAGTCCAGGGCGGGAGGTTTAATGAGCAGTTCTTC. It encodes CASSLVQGGRFNEQFF.